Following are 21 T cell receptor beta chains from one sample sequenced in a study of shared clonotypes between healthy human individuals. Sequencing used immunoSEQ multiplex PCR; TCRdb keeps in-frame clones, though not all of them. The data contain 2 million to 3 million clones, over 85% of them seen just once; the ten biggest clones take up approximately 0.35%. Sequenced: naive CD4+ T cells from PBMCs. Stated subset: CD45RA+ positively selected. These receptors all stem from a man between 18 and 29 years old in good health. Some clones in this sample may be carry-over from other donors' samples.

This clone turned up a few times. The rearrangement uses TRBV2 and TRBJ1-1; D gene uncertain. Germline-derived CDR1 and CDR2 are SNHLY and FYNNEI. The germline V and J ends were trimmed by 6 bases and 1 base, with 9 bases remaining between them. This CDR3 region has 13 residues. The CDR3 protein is CASRPDRNTEAFF. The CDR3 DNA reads TGTGCCAGCAGGCCCGATAGGAACACTGAAGCTTTCTTT. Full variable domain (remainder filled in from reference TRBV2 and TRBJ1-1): EPEVTQTPSHQVTQMGQEVILRCVPISNHLYFYWYRQILGQKVEFLVSFYNNEISEKSEIFDDQFSVERPDGSNFTLKIRSTKLEDSAMYFCASRPDRNTEAFFGQGTRLTVV.

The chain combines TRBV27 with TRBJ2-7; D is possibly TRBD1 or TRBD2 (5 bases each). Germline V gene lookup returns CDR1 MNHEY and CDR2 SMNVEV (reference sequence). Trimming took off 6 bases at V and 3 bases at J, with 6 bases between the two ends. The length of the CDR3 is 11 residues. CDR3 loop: CASRGVYEQYF. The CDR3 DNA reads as TGTGCCAGCAGGGGGGTCTACGAGCAGTACTTC.

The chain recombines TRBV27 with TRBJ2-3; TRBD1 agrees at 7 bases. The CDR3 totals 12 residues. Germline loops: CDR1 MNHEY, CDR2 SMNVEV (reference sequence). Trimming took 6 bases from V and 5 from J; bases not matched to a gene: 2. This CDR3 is CASRRQGDTQYF. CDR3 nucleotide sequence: TGTGCCAGCAGAAGACAGGGAGATACGCAGTATTTT.

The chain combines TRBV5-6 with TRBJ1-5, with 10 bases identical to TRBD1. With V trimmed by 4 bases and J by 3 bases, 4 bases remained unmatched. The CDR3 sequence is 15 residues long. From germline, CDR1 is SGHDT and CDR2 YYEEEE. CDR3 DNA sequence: TGTGCCAGCAGCGGGGGGACAGGGGCCAATCAGCCCCAGCATTTT. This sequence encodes CASSGGTGANQPQHF. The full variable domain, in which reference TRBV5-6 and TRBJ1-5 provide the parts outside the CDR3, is DAGVTQSPTHLIKTRGQQVTLRCSPKSGHDTVSWYQQALGQGPQFIFQYYEEEERQRGNFPDRFSGHQFPNYSSELNVNALLLGDSALYLCASSGGTGANQPQHFGDGTRLSIL.

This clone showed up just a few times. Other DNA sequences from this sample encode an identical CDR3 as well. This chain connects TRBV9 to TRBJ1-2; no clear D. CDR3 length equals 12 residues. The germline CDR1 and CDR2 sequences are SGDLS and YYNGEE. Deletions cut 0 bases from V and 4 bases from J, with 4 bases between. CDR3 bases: TGTGCCAGCAGCGTAGAAGGCTATGGCTACACCTTC. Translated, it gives CASSVEGYGYTF.

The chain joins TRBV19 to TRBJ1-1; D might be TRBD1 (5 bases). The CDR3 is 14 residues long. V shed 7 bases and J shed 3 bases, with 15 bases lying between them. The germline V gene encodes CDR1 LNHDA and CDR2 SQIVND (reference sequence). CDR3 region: CASIDAGKDTEAFF. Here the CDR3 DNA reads TGTGCCAGTATAGACGCAGGGAAGGACACTGAAGCTTTCTTT.

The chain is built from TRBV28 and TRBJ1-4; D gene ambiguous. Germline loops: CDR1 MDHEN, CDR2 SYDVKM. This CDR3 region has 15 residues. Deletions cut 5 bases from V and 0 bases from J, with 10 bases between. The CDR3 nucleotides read TGTGCCAGCAGTCCCCTTCCCGCAACTAATGAAAAACTGTTTTTT. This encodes CASSPLPATNEKLFF.

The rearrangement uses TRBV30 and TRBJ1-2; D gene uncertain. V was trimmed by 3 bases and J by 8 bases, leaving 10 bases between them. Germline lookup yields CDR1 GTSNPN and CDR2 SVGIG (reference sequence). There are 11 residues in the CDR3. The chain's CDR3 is CAWRLLGGYTF. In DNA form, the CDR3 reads TGTGCCTGGAGGCTCTTGGGGGGCTACACCTTC. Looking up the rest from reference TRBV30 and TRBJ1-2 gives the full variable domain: SQTIHQWPATLVQPVGSPLSLECTVEGTSNPNLYWYRQAAGRGLQLLFYSVGIGQISSEVPQNLSASRPQDRQFILSSKKLLLSDSGFYLCAWRLLGGYTFGSGTRLTVV.

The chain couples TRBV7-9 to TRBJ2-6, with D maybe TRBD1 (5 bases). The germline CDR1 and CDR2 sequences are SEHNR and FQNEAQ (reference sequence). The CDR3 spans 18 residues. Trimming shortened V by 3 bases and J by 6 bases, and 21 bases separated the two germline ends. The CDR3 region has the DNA TGTGCCAGCAGCTTTAGGACCATTATTACGACAGAGGCCAACGTCCTGACTTTC. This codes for CASSFRTIITTEANVLTF.

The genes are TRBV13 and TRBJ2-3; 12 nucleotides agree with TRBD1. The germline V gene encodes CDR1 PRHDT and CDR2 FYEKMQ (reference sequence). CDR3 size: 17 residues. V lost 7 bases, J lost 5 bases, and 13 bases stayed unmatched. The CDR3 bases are TGTGCCAGCACTATTCAGGTGGGGACAGGGGGCGGAGATACGCAGTATTTT. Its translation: CASTIQVGTGGGDTQYF.

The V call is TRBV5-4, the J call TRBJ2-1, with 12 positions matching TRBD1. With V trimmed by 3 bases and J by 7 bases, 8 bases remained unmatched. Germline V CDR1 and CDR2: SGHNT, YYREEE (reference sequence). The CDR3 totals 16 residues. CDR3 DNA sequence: TGTGCCAGCAGCTCAACGCCGGGACAGGGGGCGAATGAGCAGTTCTTC. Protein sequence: CASSSTPGQGANEQFF.

CDR3 DNA sequence: TGTGCCAGTAGTATTTCGAGGGGGCAACGGGACTCCGGGGAGCTGTTTTTT. Encoded protein: CASSISRGQRDSGELFF. This rearrangement joins TRBV19 to TRBJ2-2; TRBD1 is a possible D gene (7 bases). V was clipped by 3 bases and J by 6 bases, with 20 bases between them. CDR1 is LNHDA, CDR2 SQIVND, per germline (reference sequence). The CDR3 totals 17 residues.

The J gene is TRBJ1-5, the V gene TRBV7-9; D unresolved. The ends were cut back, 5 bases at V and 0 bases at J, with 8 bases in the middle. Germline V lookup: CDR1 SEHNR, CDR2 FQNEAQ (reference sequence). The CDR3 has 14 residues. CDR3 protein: CASSPVLSNQPQHF. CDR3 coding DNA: TGTGCCAGCAGCCCTGTACTTAGCAATCAGCCCCAGCATTTT.

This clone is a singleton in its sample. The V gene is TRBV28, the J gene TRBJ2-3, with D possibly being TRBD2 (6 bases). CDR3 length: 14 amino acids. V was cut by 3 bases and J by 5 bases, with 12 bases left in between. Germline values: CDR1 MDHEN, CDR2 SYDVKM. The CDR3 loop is CASSLGLGRDTQYF. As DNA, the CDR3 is TGTGCCAGCAGTTTGGGACTGGGAAGAGATACGCAGTATTTT.

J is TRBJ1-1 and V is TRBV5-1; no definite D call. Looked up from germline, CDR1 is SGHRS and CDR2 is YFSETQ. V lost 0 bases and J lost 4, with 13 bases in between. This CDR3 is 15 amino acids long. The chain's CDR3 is CASSLAEGGSTEAFF. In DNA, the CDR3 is TGCGCCAGCAGCTTGGCGGAGGGTGGGAGCACTGAAGCTTTCTTT.

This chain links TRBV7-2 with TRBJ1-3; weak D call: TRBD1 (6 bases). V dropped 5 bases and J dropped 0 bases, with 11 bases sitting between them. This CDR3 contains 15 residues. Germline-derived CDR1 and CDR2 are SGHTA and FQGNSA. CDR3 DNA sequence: TGTGCCAGCAGCCCAACAGGGAGCTCTGGAAACACCATATATTTT. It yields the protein CASSPTGSSGNTIYF.

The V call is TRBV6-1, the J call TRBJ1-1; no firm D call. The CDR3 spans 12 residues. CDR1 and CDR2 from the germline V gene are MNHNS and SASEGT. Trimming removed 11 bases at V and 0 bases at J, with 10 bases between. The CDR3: CAGRGVNTEAFF. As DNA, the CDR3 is TGTGCCGGACGAGGAGTGAACACTGAAGCTTTCTTT.

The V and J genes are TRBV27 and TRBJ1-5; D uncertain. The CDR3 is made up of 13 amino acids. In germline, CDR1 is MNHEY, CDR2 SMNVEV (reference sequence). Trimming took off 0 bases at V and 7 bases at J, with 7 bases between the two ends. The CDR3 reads CASSLSREQPQHF. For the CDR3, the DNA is TGTGCCAGCAGTTTATCCAGAGAACAGCCCCAGCATTTT.

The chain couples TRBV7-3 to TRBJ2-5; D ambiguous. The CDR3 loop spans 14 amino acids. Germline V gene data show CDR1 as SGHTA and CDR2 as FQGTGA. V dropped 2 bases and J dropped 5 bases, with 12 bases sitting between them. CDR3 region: CASSLFGNKETQYF. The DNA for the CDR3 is TGTGCCAGCAGCTTATTCGGAAACAAGGAGACCCAGTACTTC.

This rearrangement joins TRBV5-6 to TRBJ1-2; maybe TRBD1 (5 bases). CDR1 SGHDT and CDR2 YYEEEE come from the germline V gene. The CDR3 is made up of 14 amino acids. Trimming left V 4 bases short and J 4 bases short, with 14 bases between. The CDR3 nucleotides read TGTGCCAGCAGCGATACTACAGGTGGCTATGGCTACACCTTC. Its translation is CASSDTTGGYGYTF.

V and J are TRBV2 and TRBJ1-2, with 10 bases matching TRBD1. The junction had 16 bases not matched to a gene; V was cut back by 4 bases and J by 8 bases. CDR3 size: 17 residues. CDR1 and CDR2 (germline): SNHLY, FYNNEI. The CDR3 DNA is TGTGCCAGCAGTGGAGGGGACAGGGGTATGGGTCGCCGAGGCTACACCTTC. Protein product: CASSGGDRGMGRRGYTF.